Reported below is one T cell receptor (beta chain). The data are from a study of blood T cell repertoires in COVID-19. Across the whole study: Collection of acute and convalescent COVID-19 samples took place in the United States, Italy and Spain.

CDR1 and CDR2 (germline): MNHEY, SVGEGT. V shed 6 bases, J shed 9 bases, and the junction held 8 bases outside the gene matches. This CDR3 region has 13 residues. Assay: immunoSEQ multiplex PCR; the TCRdb copy retains only in-frame clones and omits some. The data show 230,000 or so clones, about 80% seen once. Those enrolled, adults aged 18 to 89 years, came from roughly 23 US areas. Participant reports of clinical history set cohort assignment. The J gene is TRBJ2-4, the V gene TRBV6-2 or TRBV6-3; 7 bases fit TRBD2. The material sequenced was PBMCs or T cells enriched from blood (not recorded which). The sequence derives from a man aged 45 to 65 who had recovered from COVID-19. The CDR3 bases are TGTGCCAGCAGCTTCTGGCGGGAGACCATTCAGTACTTC. Amino acid sequence: CASSFWRETIQYF.